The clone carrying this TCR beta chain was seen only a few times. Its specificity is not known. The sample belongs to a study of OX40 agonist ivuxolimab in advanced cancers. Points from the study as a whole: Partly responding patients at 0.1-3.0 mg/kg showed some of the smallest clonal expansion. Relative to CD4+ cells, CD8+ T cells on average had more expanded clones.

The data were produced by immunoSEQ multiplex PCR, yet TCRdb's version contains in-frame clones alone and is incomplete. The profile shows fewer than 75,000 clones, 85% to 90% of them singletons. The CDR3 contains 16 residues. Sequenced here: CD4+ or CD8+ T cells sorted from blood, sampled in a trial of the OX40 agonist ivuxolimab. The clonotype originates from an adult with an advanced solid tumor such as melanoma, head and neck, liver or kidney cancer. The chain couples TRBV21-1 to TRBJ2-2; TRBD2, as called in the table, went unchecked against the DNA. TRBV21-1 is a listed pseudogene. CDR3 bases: TGTGCCAGCAGCAAACCATCTACCTCTAACACCGGGGAGCTGTTTTTT. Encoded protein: CASSKPSTSNTGELFF.